These T cell receptor beta chains were read from a single sample in a study of OX40 agonist ivuxolimab in advanced cancers. TCRdb's table, derived via immunoSEQ multiplex PCR, lists solely in-frame clones and lacks some. The table includes approximately 57,000 clones, roughly 87% detected once. The material was CD4+ or CD8+ T cells sorted from blood, obtained in a trial of the OX40 agonist ivuxolimab. The receptor source for this set is an adult with an advanced solid tumor such as melanoma, head and neck, liver or kidney cancer. Each CDR3 is given without its conserved first and last residue. A D gene is named only where the DNA matches it firmly.

d_gene,len,v_gene,j_gene,CDR3aa
NA,11,TRBV7-7,TRBJ2-7,ASSLYLGYEQY
NA,10,TRBV4-1,TRBJ1-1,ASSLTANEAF
TRBD2,14,TRBV7-6,TRBJ2-2,ASSFPERGAVGELF
NA,15,TRBV18,TRBJ2-1,ASSPGEATGSYNEQF
NA,14,TRBV14,TRBJ2-1,ASSQLGGSSYNEQF
TRBD2,13,TRBV2,TRBJ2-7,ASSETLAGVYEQY
TRBD2,15,TRBV4-1,TRBJ2-1,ASSQVGSGGADNEQF
NA,11,TRBV6-5,TRBJ1-1,ASSHRGDTEAF
NA,15,TRBV13,TRBJ2-6,ASSPEGRISGANVLT
NA,11,TRBV7-9,TRBJ1-4,ASSLGQTEKLF
NA,11,TRBV6-1,TRBJ1-5,ATLILLSQPQH
NA,13,TRBV5-4,TRBJ1-1,ASSSTGFARPEAF
NA,10,TRBV19,TRBJ2-2,ASSTDAGELF
NA,14,TRBV19,TRBJ2-7,ASSLRENLGIYEQY
NA,12,TRBV7-9,TRBJ1-1,ASSLVGWQNEAF
NA,12,TRBV19,TRBJ2-7,ASSIVPGPYEQY
NA,12,TRBV28,TRBJ2-2,ASSLQNSPGELF
NA,13,TRBV5-1,TRBJ1-3,ASSLGDGSGNTIY
NA,13,TRBV29-1,TRBJ1-3,SVERGSSSGNTIY
TRBD1,9,TRBV19,TRBJ2-1,ASGQGDEQF
NA,14,TRBV7-9,TRBJ2-5,ASSLDRGSGKETQY